Included here is one T cell receptor (beta chain) sequence, with context. Trimming pared 0 bases from V and 8 bases from J, leaving 6 bases between. CDR3 size: 12 residues. CDR1 is MGHRA and CDR2 is YSYEKL in the germline V gene. The record originates from a study of PD-1 and CTLA-4 blockade in melanoma. Repertoires were generated with immunoSEQ multiplex PCR, while TCRdb's copy carries only in-frame clones and drops some. This sample has almost 30,000 clones, with roughly nine tenths found just once. The sample consisted of CD8+ T cells from peripheral blood, taken before anti-PD-1 treatment. The chain links TRBV4-1 to TRBJ2-3; D perhaps matches TRBD2 (6 bases). This TCR was recovered from a human donor with melanoma. The CDR3 nucleotides are TGCGCCAGCAGCCAAGACGGGGGTACGCAGTATTTT. Translated: CASSQDGGTQYF.